These T cell receptor beta chains were read from a single sample in a study of blood T cell repertoires in COVID-19. Libraries were prepared by immunoSEQ multiplex PCR; TCRdb keeps only in-frame clonotypes and omits some of them. The table records fewer than 250,000 clones, 87% of them present only once. The sequencing sample was made of PBMCs or T cells enriched from blood (not recorded which). These TCRs come from a woman in her twenties or thirties with acute COVID-19. Each CDR3 is given with its conserved first and last residue. Fields, in order: V gene, D gene, clone size, J gene, CDR3 protein, CDR3 DNA. The D gene is left open where the match is weak. Rows may omit the clone size; those that give it use once, few, many or a size class.

TRBV5-5,TRBD1,-,TRBJ1-4,CASSLEQGAEKLFF,TGTGCCAGCAGCTTGGAACAGGGGGCTGAAAAACTGTTTTTT
TRBV6-1,-,few,TRBJ1-2,CASSEGGYGYTF,TGTGCCAGCAGTGAAGGCGGGTATGGCTACACCTTC
TRBV15,-,-,TRBJ1-2,CATSRVGGTPANGYTF,TGTGCCACCAGCAGAGTTGGAGGAACCCCTGCTAATGGCTACACCTTC
TRBV6-2/TRBV6-3,-,once,TRBJ1-2,CASSYDPGGYTF,TGTGCCAGCAGTTACGATCCCGGTGGCTACACCTTC
TRBV6-1,TRBD2,-,TRBJ2-3,CASSLLSGGADTQYF,TGTGCCAGCAGTCTTCTGAGCGGGGGCGCAGATACGCAGTATTTT
TRBV30,TRBD1,-,TRBJ2-3,CAEEGGRGADTQYF,TGTGCCGAGGAAGGGGGCAGAGGAGCAGATACGCAGTATTTT
TRBV27,-,-,TRBJ1-1,CASSLHLNTEAFF,TGTGCCAGCAGTCTGCACTTGAACACTGAAGCTTTCTTT
TRBV6-2/TRBV6-3,-,-,TRBJ2-3,CASSSLPGTAGDTQYF,TGTGCCAGCAGTTCCCTCCCCGGGACTGCGGGCGATACGCAGTATTTT
TRBV6-6,-,-,TRBJ1-6,CASSEDWNSPLHF,TGTGCCAGCTCTGAGGACTGGAATTCACCCCTCCACTTT
TRBV2,-,-,TRBJ1-2,CASTSGGRVYTF,TGTGCCAGCACTAGTGGGGGCCGTGTTTACACCTTC
TRBV11-2,-,-,TRBJ2-5,CASSPLETQYF,TGTGCCAGCAGCCCTCTGGAGACCCAGTACTTC
TRBV12-3/TRBV12-4,-,-,TRBJ2-2,CASSTRNTGELFF,TGTGCCAGCAGTACAAGGAACACCGGGGAGCTGTTTTTT
TRBV6-2/TRBV6-3,-,-,TRBJ1-5,CASSLTMGGAWQPQHF,TGTGCCAGCAGTTTGACCATGGGGGGGGCATGGCAGCCCCAGCATTTT
TRBV3-1/TRBV3-2,-,-,TRBJ1-6,CASSQVGGDNSPLHF,TGTGCCAGCAGCCAAGTTGGGGGGGATAATTCACCCCTCCACTTT
TRBV12-3/TRBV12-4,-,-,TRBJ2-5,CASMRIETQYF,TGTGCCAGCATGAGGATAGAGACCCAGTACTTC
TRBV2,TRBD1,-,TRBJ1-4,CASSPNAGQGRMEGFF,TGTGCCAGCAGTCCGAATGCCGGACAGGGACGAATGGAAGGGTTTTTT